This entry lists 7 T cell receptor beta chains sequenced from one sample in a study of T-cell reconstitution after alpha-beta-depleted transplantation in children. Unique molecular identifiers were used in preparing the TCRbeta library. TCRdb called the PCR reads again in MiXCR, with one record for every CDR3 protein. The repertoire holds around 580,000 distinct CDR3 sequences, with more than 20% as singletons. Sequencing was performed on PBMCs, taken before TCRalphabeta/CD19-depleted stem cell transplant. Source of these receptors: a boy younger than two with Wiskott-Aldrich syndrome, due to receive a stem cell transplant.

This clonotype showed up many times. The V and J genes are TRBV5-1 and TRBJ2-5; perhaps TRBD1 as D (5 bases). The germline gives CDR1 SGHRS, CDR2 YFSETQ. CDR3 length: 13 residues. Trimming took off 1 base at V and 5 bases at J, with 9 bases between the two ends. The CDR3 nucleotides read TGCGCCAGCAGCTTGTCAGGGCCGGAGACCCAGTACTTC. This codes for CASSLSGPETQYF.

This clonotype was seen more than once but under ten times. The chain is built from TRBV5-1 and TRBJ2-3; no clear D. The CDR3 length is 14 residues. V gave up 3 bases and J gave up 2 bases, with 10 bases separating them. CDR1 and CDR2 from the germline V gene are SGHRS and YFSETQ. The CDR3 spells CASSSPDSTDTQYF. Here the CDR3 DNA reads TGCGCCAGCAGCTCACCCGATTCCACAGATACGCAGTATTTT.

Only a few counts were recorded for this clonotype. This rearrangement joins TRBV29-1 to TRBJ2-7, with 7 bases lining up with TRBD2. The V gene end was trimmed by 6 bases and the J gene end by 3 bases; junction bases not matched to a gene: 11. There are 14 residues in the CDR3. Germline CDR1 SQVTM, CDR2 ANQGSEA. CDR3 amino acids: CSVLGGTTYYEQYF. The CDR3 DNA follows: TGCAGCGTCTTGGGTGGGACTACCTACTACGAGCAGTACTTC.

This clonotype came up a few times. The chain uses TRBV30 and TRBJ2-7; 7 bases match TRBD2. After removal of 5 bases from V and 4 bases from J, the junction contained 2 bases not matched to a gene. The CDR3 is 11 residues long. Germline-derived CDR1 and CDR2 are GTSNPN and SVGIG (reference sequence). The chain's CDR3 is CAWGGGYEQYF. The CDR3, as DNA: TGTGCCTGGGGCGGGGGATACGAGCAGTACTTC. The full variable domain, completed using reference TRBV30 and TRBJ2-7, is SQTIHQWPATLVQPVGSPLSLECTVEGTSNPNLYWYRQAAGRGLQLLFYSVGIGQISSEVPQNLSASRPQDRQFILSSKKLLLSDSGFYLCAWGGGYEQYFGPGTRLTVT.

This clonotype was recorded a few times. The chain carries TRBV11-1 and TRBJ2-2, with 12 positions matching TRBD2. The V and J ends lost 5 bases and 0 bases, in that order; junction bases with no gene match: 10. Germline CDR1 and CDR2: SGHAT and FQDESV (reference sequence). There are 19 residues in the CDR3. As DNA, the CDR3 is TGTGCCAGCAGCGCAGTGGCTAGCGGGAGGGCCGCGAACACCGGGGAGCTGTTTTTT. Protein product: CASSAVASGRAANTGELFF.

This chain connects TRBV12-3 or TRBV12-4 to TRBJ1-2; 8 bases map to TRBD1. With V trimmed by 4 bases and J by 3 bases, 13 bases remained unmatched. The CDR3 loop spans 17 amino acids. In DNA, the CDR3 is TGTGCCAGCAGTTCCTGGCAGGGGGCAGGGCGAGACTATGGCTACACCTTC. Its translation is CASSSWQGAGRDYGYTF.

The chain employs TRBV5-1 and TRBJ2-1; D gene uncertain. V was clipped by 1 base and J by 7 bases, with 6 bases between them. The germline gives CDR1 SGHRS, CDR2 YFSETQ. CDR3 length: 12 residues. The CDR3 DNA follows: TGCGCCAGCAGCTTGATCGTAAATGAGCAGTTCTTC. This encodes CASSLIVNEQFF.